These 18 T cell receptor beta chains originate from one sample sequenced in a study of OX40 agonist ivuxolimab in advanced cancers. Sequencing used immunoSEQ multiplex PCR; TCRdb keeps in-frame clones, though not all of them. This table holds some 85,000 clones, around nine tenths found once. The sequencing used CD4+ or CD8+ T cells sorted from blood, collected in a trial of the OX40 agonist ivuxolimab. These receptors all come from an adult with an advanced solid tumor such as melanoma, head and neck, liver or kidney cancer.

This chain uses TRBV5-1 with TRBJ2-1; 8 nucleotides match TRBD2. CDR1 SGHRS and CDR2 YFSETQ come from the germline V gene. The V gene end was trimmed by 4 bases and the J gene end by 0 bases; junction bases not matched to a gene: 6. CDR3 length equals 16 residues. The CDR3: CASSPSGGSSYNEQFF. CDR3 in DNA: TGCGCCAGCAGCCCCTCGGGGGGGAGCTCCTACAATGAGCAGTTCTTC.

V and J are TRBV7-9 and TRBJ2-1; the D is unclear. The CDR3 is made up of 12 amino acids. The germline gives CDR1 SEHNR, CDR2 FQNEAQ (reference sequence). V lost 5 bases and J lost 6, with 8 bases in between. The CDR3 loop reads CASSPPTNEQFF. The CDR3 DNA follows: TGTGCCAGCAGCCCCCCGACCAATGAGCAGTTCTTC.

V gene TRBV27 combines with J gene TRBJ1-1, with D possibly TRBD1 on 5 matching bases. V was cut by 1 base and J by 7 bases, with 7 bases left in between. The CDR3 is made up of 12 amino acids. The germline gives CDR1 MNHEY, CDR2 SMNVEV (reference sequence). The CDR3 loop is CASSLLGGEAFF. The CDR3 nucleotides read TGTGCCAGCAGTTTATTGGGGGGTGAAGCTTTCTTT.

DNA for the CDR3: TGTGCCAGCAGCTCAATAGGGACTAGCGGGGGGATGAATGAGCAGTTCTTC. Translation: CASSSIGTSGGMNEQFF. This sequence joins TRBV7-2 and TRBJ2-1; TRBD2 matches 15 bases. Germline V gene lookup returns CDR1 SGHTA and CDR2 FQGNSA. CDR3 length: 17 amino acids. The V segment lost 4 bases and the J segment 7 bases; nucleotides outside the gene matches: 8.

This sequence joins TRBV7-3 and TRBJ2-1; 7 bases align to TRBD1. Germline V gene sequence: CDR1 SGHTA, CDR2 FQGTGA. The CDR3 has 13 amino acids. V lost 6 bases and J lost 7; bases outside the gene matches: 6. The CDR3 loop reads CASSPGQINEQFF. CDR3 nucleotides: TGTGCCAGCAGTCCGGGACAGATTAATGAGCAGTTCTTC.

This clone was observed a handful of times. This chain joins TRBV12-5 and TRBJ1-1; perhaps TRBD1 as D (5 bases). Germline V gene sequence: CDR1 LGHNT, CDR2 FRNRAP. The ends were cut back, 6 bases at V and 3 bases at J, with 11 bases in the middle. CDR3 length: 13 amino acids. As DNA, the CDR3 is TGTGCTAGTGGCCCAACAGGTTACACTGAAGCTTTCTTT. Amino acid sequence: CASGPTGYTEAFF.

This clone was observed a handful of times. The rearrangement joins TRBV6-1 to TRBJ1-3; maybe TRBD1 (6 bases). V was clipped by 4 bases and J by 2 bases, with 15 bases between them. The CDR3 has 16 amino acids. Germline V gene sequence: CDR1 MNHNS, CDR2 SASEGT. CDR3 residues: CASSGTLGTTGNTIYF. The DNA for the CDR3 is TGTGCCAGCAGTGGGACTCTCGGGACAACTGGAAACACCATATATTTT.

The chain has TRBV7-9 and TRBJ2-2, with a tentative D call TRBD1 (6 bases). Germline CDR1 reads SEHNR; CDR2 reads FQNEAQ (reference sequence). The CDR3 loop spans 14 amino acids. Trimming cost V 5 bases and J 8 bases, with 15 bases left between them. CDR3 DNA: TGTGCCAGCAGCCCGACAGGAGCCCGGGGGGAGCTGTTTTTT. Translated: CASSPTGARGELFF.

The rearrangement joins TRBV28 to TRBJ2-7; D gene unclear. Per germline, CDR1 MDHEN and CDR2 SYDVKM. The V gene lost 5 bases and the J gene lost 5 bases, with 10 bases spanning the gap. This CDR3 has 12 residues. The CDR3 nucleotides are TGTGCCAGCAGTCCCCTCACGAACGAGCAGTACTTC. Encoded protein: CASSPLTNEQYF.

The chain has TRBV30 and TRBJ1-2, with D perhaps matching TRBD1 (6 bases). The ends were cut back, 3 bases at V and 1 base at J, with 15 bases in the middle. CDR1 is GTSNPN and CDR2 is SVGIG in the germline V gene (reference sequence). The CDR3 covers 15 residues. The CDR3 DNA reads as TGTGCCTGGAGAGGGGGGGCGCTTAATAACTATGGCTACACCTTC. It encodes CAWRGGALNNYGYTF.

J is TRBJ1-2 and V is TRBV7-2; no firm D call. Germline CDR1 and CDR2: SGHTA and FQGNSA. Trimming removed 1 base at V and 4 bases at J, with 7 bases between. CDR3 size: 13 residues. The CDR3 loop reads CASSLEQSYGYTF. In nucleotides, the CDR3 is TGTGCCAGCAGCTTAGAGCAGAGCTATGGCTACACCTTC.

The chain couples TRBV5-4 to TRBJ2-3, with D perhaps TRBD2 (5 bases). The CDR3 sequence is 14 residues long. CDR1 is SGHNT and CDR2 is YYREEE in the germline V gene (reference sequence). V was clipped by 2 bases and J by 3 bases, with 10 bases between them. In nucleotides, the CDR3 is TGTGCCAGCAGCTTCGGCGGGTTAACAGATACGCAGTATTTT. Its protein product is CASSFGGLTDTQYF.

This clone was seen a few times. V and J are TRBV19 and TRBJ2-4, with D perhaps given as TRBD1 or TRBD2 (6 bases each). The CDR3 length is 14 residues. V was clipped by 3 bases and J by 6 bases, with 12 bases between them. The germline CDR1 and CDR2 sequences are LNHDA and SQIVND (reference sequence). CDR3 amino acids: CASSMKQGGNIQYF. Written as DNA, the CDR3 is TGTGCCAGTAGTATGAAACAGGGAGGAAACATTCAGTACTTC.

This clone has just a few counts. This chain uses TRBV15 with TRBJ1-2; 7 positions match TRBD1. Losses at the gene ends were 0 bases for V and 2 bases for J; bases not matched to a gene: 6. Germline V gives CDR1 LNHNV, CDR2 YYDKDF (reference sequence). This CDR3 has 16 amino acids. The CDR3 spells CATSRDDRDGNYGYTF. The CDR3 nucleotides read TGTGCCACCAGCAGAGATGACAGGGACGGAAACTATGGCTACACCTTC.

The rearrangement joins TRBV6-4 to TRBJ2-4, with 13 bases matching TRBD2. The CDR3 has 17 amino acids. Germline-derived CDR1 and CDR2 are MRHNA and SNTAGT. Unmatched junction bases numbered 6, after V lost 7 bases and J lost 0 bases. For the CDR3, the DNA is TGTGCCAGCATGCCGGGACTAGCGGGATTAGCCAAAAACATTCAGTACTTC. Its translation: CASMPGLAGLAKNIQYF.

The chain employs TRBV18 and TRBJ1-3; D not certain. The CDR3 extends over 15 amino acids. The ends were cut back, 1 base at V and 1 base at J, with 8 bases in the middle. Germline V gene lookup returns CDR1 KGHSH and CDR2 LQKENI. The CDR3 loop reads CASSPQAKSGNTIYF. CDR3 coding DNA: TGTGCCAGCTCACCACAGGCTAAATCTGGAAACACCATATATTTT.

The chain has TRBV18 and TRBJ2-7, with TRBD1 matching 7 bases. The CDR3 extends over 13 amino acids. CDR1 and CDR2 from the germline V gene are KGHSH and LQKENI. V lost 6 bases, J lost 3 bases, and 5 bases stayed unmatched. The CDR3 sequence is CASSGDSYYEQYF. DNA for the CDR3: TGTGCCAGCTCCGGGGACAGTTACTACGAGCAGTACTTC.

The rearrangement links TRBV21-1 to TRBJ1-2. TRBV21-1 is a recognized pseudogene. This CDR3 comprises 14 residues. CDR3 DNA sequence: TGTGCCAGCAGCGTACGGGGTATCGACTATGGCTACACCTTC. Its translation is CASSVRGIDYGYTF.